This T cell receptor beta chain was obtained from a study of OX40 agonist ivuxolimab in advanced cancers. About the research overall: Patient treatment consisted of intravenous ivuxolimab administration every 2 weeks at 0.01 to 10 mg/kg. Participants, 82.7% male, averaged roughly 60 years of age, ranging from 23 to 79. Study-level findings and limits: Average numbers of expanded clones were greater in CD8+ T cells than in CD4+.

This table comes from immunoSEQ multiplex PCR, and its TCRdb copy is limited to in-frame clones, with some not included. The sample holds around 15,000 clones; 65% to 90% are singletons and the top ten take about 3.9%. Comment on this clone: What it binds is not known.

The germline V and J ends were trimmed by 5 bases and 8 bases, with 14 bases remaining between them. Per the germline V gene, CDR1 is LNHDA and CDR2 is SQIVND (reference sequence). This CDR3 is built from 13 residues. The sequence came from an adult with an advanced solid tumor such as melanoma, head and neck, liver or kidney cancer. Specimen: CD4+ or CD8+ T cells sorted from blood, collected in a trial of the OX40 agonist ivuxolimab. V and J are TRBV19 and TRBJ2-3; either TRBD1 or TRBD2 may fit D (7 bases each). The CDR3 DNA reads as TGTGCCAGTAGTCTGACAGGGAGGGGTACGCAGTATTTT. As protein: CASSLTGRGTQYF.